This paragraph covers one TCR beta chain sequence. Its antigen is unknown. This table comes from immunoSEQ multiplex PCR, and its TCRdb copy is limited to in-frame clones, with some not included. The data show 65,000 to 85,000 clones, around 84% seen once. The V gene lost 4 bases and the J gene lost 0 bases, with 11 bases spanning the gap. The CDR3 covers 16 residues. Germline V gives CDR1 SGHNT, CDR2 YYREEE (reference sequence). Autoimmune disease history or systemic immunosuppression disqualified patients. The sample is drawn from a study of OX40 agonist ivuxolimab in advanced cancers. Points from the study as a whole: The study did not work out the antigen specificity of the expanded peripheral T cells. Relatively little clonal expansion, among the lowest observed, appeared in partial responders at 0.1-3.0 mg/kg. Nonresponders included some who also had low normalized T-cell clonal expansion.

The sequencing here drew on CD4+ or CD8+ T cells sorted from blood, taken in a trial of the OX40 agonist ivuxolimab. The source is an adult with an advanced solid tumor such as melanoma, head and neck, liver or kidney cancer. The J gene is TRBJ2-6, the V gene TRBV5-4; D unclear. CDR3 sequence (DNA): TGTGCCAGCAGCCCGTTTACGGGCTCTGGGGCCAACGTCCTGACTTTC. Translating it yields CASSPFTGSGANVLTF.